Each of the 21 T cell receptor beta chains below was sequenced from the same sample in a study of OX40 agonist ivuxolimab in advanced cancers. Produced via immunoSEQ multiplex PCR; TCRdb's table is partial and in-frame only. The data hold approximately 79,000 clones, with 85% to 90% observed a single time. This sample comprised CD4+ or CD8+ T cells sorted from blood, obtained in a trial of the OX40 agonist ivuxolimab. Receptors were obtained from an adult with an advanced solid tumor such as melanoma, head and neck, liver or kidney cancer.

The chain carries TRBV28 and TRBJ1-1; D is possibly TRBD1 (6 bases). The V end lost 3 bases, the J end lost 4 bases, and 9 bases lay between the germline ends. CDR3 length equals 13 residues. CDR1 and CDR2 (germline): MDHEN, SYDVKM. CDR3 amino acids: CASSLRGITEAFF. CDR3 DNA sequence: TGTGCCAGCAGTTTGAGGGGGATCACTGAAGCTTTCTTT.

This rearrangement joins TRBV5-1 to TRBJ1-1; 7 bases fit TRBD1. The V segment lost 2 bases and the J segment 4 bases; nucleotides outside the gene matches: 5. Germline V CDR1 and CDR2: SGHRS, YFSETQ. CDR3 length: 14 amino acids. The CDR3 protein is CASSFLQGSTEAFF. The DNA of the CDR3 is TGCGCCAGCAGCTTTTTACAGGGGAGCACTGAAGCTTTCTTT.

This chain uses TRBV7-8 with TRBJ2-3; a possible D gene is TRBD2 (5 bases). Germline CDR1 SGHVS, CDR2 FQNEAQ. The V gene lost 2 bases and the J gene lost 1 base, with 7 bases spanning the gap. The CDR3 has 14 residues. Here the CDR3 DNA reads TGTGCCAGCAGCTTAAAAGCGGGCACAGATACGCAGTATTTT. Protein sequence: CASSLKAGTDTQYF.

The chain has TRBV7-2 and TRBJ2-5, with D possibly TRBD1 on 6 matching bases. CDR1 SGHTA and CDR2 FQGNSA come from the germline V gene. V was shortened by 1 base and J by 5 bases, with 11 bases between the two germline ends. The CDR3 is made up of 14 amino acids. The CDR3 is CASSLVTGSETQYF. In DNA, the CDR3 is TGTGCCAGCAGCTTAGTCACAGGGTCGGAGACCCAGTACTTC. Drawing the rest from reference TRBV7-2 and TRBJ2-5, the complete variable domain is GAGVSQSPSNKVTEKGKDVELRCDPISGHTALYWYRQSLGQGLEFLIYFQGNSAPDKSGLPSDRFSAERTGGSVSTLTIQRTQQEDSAVYLCASSLVTGSETQYFGPGTRLLVL.

The chain recombines TRBV5-1 with TRBJ2-5, with 8 bases matching TRBD2. V shed 3 bases, J shed 5 bases, and the junction held 18 bases outside the gene matches. The CDR3 covers 18 residues. CDR1 is SGHRS, CDR2 YFSETQ, per germline. The CDR3 here is CASSSLWPGTSYEETQYF. The CDR3 coding sequence is TGCGCCAGCAGCTCACTTTGGCCTGGGACTAGTTATGAGGAGACCCAGTACTTC.

This rearrangement joins TRBV27 to TRBJ2-7; TRBD2 aligns across 9 bases. The length of the CDR3 is 14 residues. After removal of 5 bases from V and 3 bases from J, the junction contained 5 bases not matched to a gene. The germline V gene encodes CDR1 MNHEY and CDR2 SMNVEV (reference sequence). DNA of the CDR3: TGTGCCAGCAGTCGGCTAGCGGGAAGCTACGAGCAGTACTTC. Translated, it gives CASSRLAGSYEQYF.

This chain uses TRBV6-5 with TRBJ1-1; D remains unclear. V was clipped by 4 bases and J by 5 bases, with 14 bases between them. Germline V lookup: CDR1 MNHEY, CDR2 SVGAGI. This CDR3 has 14 amino acids. The CDR3 sequence is CASSSSFVGTEAFF. The DNA for the CDR3 is TGTGCCAGCAGTTCCTCATTCGTAGGGACTGAAGCTTTCTTT.

This chain connects TRBV9 to TRBJ2-1, with D perhaps being TRBD1 or TRBD2 (5 bases each). The CDR3 has 14 residues. Germline CDR1 SGDLS, CDR2 YYNGEE. Trimming pared 2 bases from V and 4 bases from J, leaving 10 bases between. The CDR3 DNA reads TGTGCCAGCAGCGTCGGGACGGATTACAATGAGCAGTTCTTC. This gives the protein CASSVGTDYNEQFF.

The rearrangement joins TRBV2 to TRBJ1-4, with a possible D match to TRBD1 (5 bases). This CDR3 region has 14 residues. From germline, CDR1 is SNHLY and CDR2 FYNNEI. The V gene lost 8 bases and the J gene lost 3 bases, with 13 bases spanning the gap. For the CDR3, the DNA is TGTGCCAGCCTTCTCGACAGCTCTAATGAAAAACTGTTTTTT. This sequence encodes CASLLDSSNEKLFF.

This rearrangement joins TRBV14 to TRBJ2-7; D possibly uses TRBD1 or TRBD2 (6 bases each). CDR3 length equals 13 residues. Germline values: CDR1 SGHDN, CDR2 FVKESK. The V end was cut by 8 bases, the J end by 7 bases, with 18 bases between. Here the CDR3 DNA reads TGTGCCAGCCGCCCGTCGGGGGCGAGGGAGCAGTACTTC. Encoded protein: CASRPSGAREQYF.

V is TRBV11-2 and J is TRBJ1-5; D is ambiguous. Trimming took off 5 bases at V and 0 bases at J, with 5 bases between the two ends. CDR3 length: 13 residues. CDR1 is SGHAT, CDR2 FQNNGV, per germline. In DNA, the CDR3 is TGTGCCAGCAGCCCTAGTAGCAATCAGCCCCAGCATTTT. Translation gives CASSPSSNQPQHF.

With respect to this clone: The sample contains more than one DNA sequence encoding this CDR3. The V gene is TRBV27, the J gene TRBJ1-5; D gene ambiguous. The CDR3 totals 12 residues. CDR1 and CDR2 from the germline V gene are MNHEY and SMNVEV (reference sequence). The germline V and J ends were trimmed by 2 bases and 7 bases, with 6 bases remaining between them. CDR3 residues: CASSLRGQPQHF. For the CDR3, the DNA is TGTGCCAGCAGTTTAAGAGGACAGCCCCAGCATTTT.

The genes are TRBV14 and TRBJ2-7; TRBD1 or TRBD2 may be the D gene (5 bases each). Germline assignment: CDR1 SGHDN and CDR2 FVKESK. The CDR3 loop spans 13 amino acids. The V gene lost 4 bases and the J gene lost 2 bases, with 9 bases spanning the gap. CDR3 amino acids: CASSRDRPYEQYF. In nucleotides, the CDR3 is TGTGCCAGCAGCCGGGACCGCCCCTACGAGCAGTACTTC. The entire variable domain, with the rest obtained from reference TRBV14 and TRBJ2-7, is as follows: EAGVTQFPSHSVIEKGQTVTLRCDPISGHDNLYWYRRVMGKEIKFLLHFVKESKQDESGMPNNRFLAERTGGTYSTLKVQPAELEDSGVYFCASSRDRPYEQYFGPGTRLTVT.

The rearrangement uses TRBV6-1 and TRBJ2-5; no definite D call. V was shortened by 7 bases and J by 2 bases, with 11 bases between the two germline ends. Germline V gives CDR1 MNHNS, CDR2 SASEGT. CDR3 size: 13 residues. Written as DNA, the CDR3 is TGTGCCAGCAATAGGGTCGGTCAAGAGACCCAGTACTTC. It specifies CASNRVGQETQYF.

The chain joins TRBV6-6 to TRBJ2-3, with no clear D. Germline V gene data show CDR1 as MNHNY and CDR2 as SVGAGI (reference sequence). V lost 7 bases and J lost 6, with 14 bases in between. The CDR3 runs to 13 residues. The CDR3: CASIQDLTDTQYF. CDR3 bases: TGTGCCAGCATTCAGGACCTCACCGATACGCAGTATTTT.

The chain couples TRBV20-1 to TRBJ1-1; no definite D call. This CDR3 is 11 amino acids long. Trimming cost V 6 bases and J 1 base, with 6 bases left between them. CDR1 is DFQATT and CDR2 is SNEGSKA in the germline V gene (reference sequence). The CDR3 is CSAPGNTEAFF. CDR3 in DNA: TGCAGTGCCCCGGGGAACACTGAAGCTTTCTTT.

This clone was seen a few times. This rearrangement joins TRBV27 to TRBJ2-7; 7 nucleotides match TRBD1. J lost 4 bases, V lost 5 bases, and 20 bases had no gene match. Per the germline V gene, CDR1 is MNHEY and CDR2 is SMNVEV (reference sequence). This CDR3 has 18 amino acids. The CDR3 region is CASSPLRGTAGHRYEQYF. Here the CDR3 DNA reads TGTGCCAGCAGTCCCCTTAGGGGGACAGCCGGGCATCGGTACGAGCAGTACTTC.

This chain connects TRBV5-6 to TRBJ2-6; D gene ambiguous. With 4 bases removed from V and 0 bases from J, the gap between germline ends came to 14 bases. The CDR3 has 17 residues. Germline assignment: CDR1 SGHDT and CDR2 YYEEEE. CDR3 protein: CASSPRWSLSGANVLTF. The CDR3 coding sequence is TGTGCCAGCAGCCCTCGGTGGAGCCTCTCTGGGGCCAACGTCCTGACTTTC.

The chain combines TRBV18 with TRBJ1-1; D uncertain. Germline CDR1 reads KGHSH; CDR2 reads LQKENI. V dropped 3 bases and J dropped 3 bases, with 17 bases sitting between them. This CDR3 contains 16 residues. Here the CDR3 reads CASSPALPGGDTEAFF. Here the CDR3 DNA reads TGTGCCAGCTCACCGGCCCTTCCCGGAGGAGACACTGAAGCTTTCTTT.

The genes are TRBV11-3 and TRBJ1-2, with TRBD1 identical over 9 bases. CDR1 SGHNT and CDR2 YENEEA come from the germline V gene. This CDR3 is 15 amino acids long. With 4 bases clipped from V and 6 bases from J, the junction kept 9 bases outside the gene matches. As DNA, the CDR3 is TGTGCCAGCAGCTACCGGGACAGGGTAACGGATGGCTACACCTTC. It codes for CASSYRDRVTDGYTF.

This chain links TRBV28 with TRBJ1-1, with D unresolved. The length of the CDR3 is 14 residues. Trimming pared 0 bases from V and 1 base from J, leaving 6 bases between. Germline CDR1 and CDR2: MDHEN and SYDVKM. The CDR3 loop is CASSLWWRNTEAFF. In DNA, the CDR3 is TGTGCCAGCAGTTTATGGTGGAGGAACACTGAAGCTTTCTTT.